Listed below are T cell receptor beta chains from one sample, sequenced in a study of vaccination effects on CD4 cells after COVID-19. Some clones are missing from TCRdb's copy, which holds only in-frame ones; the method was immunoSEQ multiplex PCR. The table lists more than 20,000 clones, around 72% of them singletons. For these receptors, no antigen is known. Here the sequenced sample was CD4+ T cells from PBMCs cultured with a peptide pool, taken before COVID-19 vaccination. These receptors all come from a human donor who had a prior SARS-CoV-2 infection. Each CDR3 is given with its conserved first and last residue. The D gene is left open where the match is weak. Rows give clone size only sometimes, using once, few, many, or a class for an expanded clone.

CASGGRLVSYNEQFF	TGTGCTAGTGGGGGCCGACTTGTCTCCTACAATGAGCAGTTCTTC	-	15	TRBV12-5	TRBJ2-1	-
CASSLTPGGHEGKNIQYF	TGCGCCAGCAGTCTCACTCCGGGGGGGCACGAGGGCAAAAACATTCAGTACTTC	-	18	TRBV5-1	TRBJ2-4	TRBD2
CAWSVQAGVGEQYF	TGTGCCTGGAGTGTACAAGCGGGAGTCGGCGAGCAGTACTTC	-	14	TRBV30	TRBJ2-7	TRBD2
CATSTRQAPPYEQYF	TGTGCCACCTCTACTAGACAGGCACCCCCCTACGAGCAGTACTTC	few	15	TRBV2	TRBJ2-7	-
CASSLEGSSGNTIYF	TGTGCCAGCAGCCTGGAGGGGAGCTCTGGAAACACCATATATTTT	few	15	TRBV3-1/TRBV3-2	TRBJ1-3	-
CASSQDGAGDNYGYTF	TGCGCCAGCAGCCAAGATGGGGCAGGTGATAACTATGGCTACACCTTC	-	16	TRBV4-1	TRBJ1-2	-
CASSQRQDGAGELFF	TGTGCCAGCAGCCAACGACAGGATGGTGCCGGGGAGCTGTTTTTT	-	15	TRBV27	TRBJ2-2	-
CASSSGLSSYNEQFF	TGCGCCAGCAGCTCGGGACTCAGCTCCTACAATGAGCAGTTCTTC	-	15	TRBV5-1	TRBJ2-1	-
CASSVQRDGEQYF	TGTGCCAGCAGTGTTCAGCGGGACGGCGAGCAGTACTTC	-	13	TRBV2	TRBJ2-7	TRBD2
CASGDRGSGETQYF	TGCGCCAGCGGGGACAGGGGGTCGGGAGAGACCCAGTACTTC	-	14	TRBV5-1	TRBJ2-5	TRBD1
CASSLGSTGQDYEQYF	TGCGCCAGCAGCTTGGGGTCCACGGGACAGGACTACGAGCAGTACTTC	few	16	TRBV5-1	TRBJ2-7	TRBD1
CASSPGLAGGSGTDTQYF	TGTGCCAGCAGCCCGGGACTAGCGGGGGGTTCGGGCACAGATACGCAGTATTTT	-	18	TRBV21-1	TRBJ2-3	-
CASSERLAGPETQYF	TGCGCCAGCAGTGAGAGGCTAGCGGGGCCTGAGACCCAGTACTTC	-	15	TRBV10-2	TRBJ2-5	TRBD2
CASSPRQGEFGYTF	TGTGCCAGCAGCCCACGACAGGGGGAGTTTGGCTACACCTTC	-	14	TRBV7-2	TRBJ1-2	TRBD1
CASSRPATGRYTDTQYF	TGTGCCAGCTCACGACCTGCGACAGGGCGGTACACAGATACGCAGTATTTT	once	17	TRBV18	TRBJ2-3	TRBD1
CATSETGTGGENEQFF	TGTGCCACCAGTGAAACCGGGACAGGGGGCGAAAATGAGCAGTTCTTC	-	16	TRBV24-1	TRBJ2-1	TRBD1
CASSLNPGSPLHF	TGTGCCAGCAGCTTAAATCCGGGCTCACCCCTCCACTTT	-	13	TRBV7-3	TRBJ1-6	-
CASSPEWTGNGANVLTF	TGTGCCAGCTCACCGGAATGGACAGGGAACGGGGCCAACGTCCTGACTTTC	-	17	TRBV18	TRBJ2-6	TRBD1
CASSPVGQGGFGEKLFF	TGTGCCAGCAGTCCCGTCGGACAGGGGGGGTTCGGAGAAAAACTGTTTTTT	-	17	TRBV6-6	TRBJ1-4	TRBD1
CATSRDYGSGDYGYTF	TGTGCCACCAGCAGAGATTATGGGTCAGGGGATTATGGCTACACCTTC	few	16	TRBV15	TRBJ1-2	-
CASRPMGLASSTDTQYF	TGTGCCAGCAGACCTATGGGACTAGCGTCTAGCACAGATACGCAGTATTTT	once	17	TRBV9	TRBJ2-3	TRBD2
CATTGTGETQYF	TGTGCCACCACCGGGACAGGGGAGACCCAGTACTTC	-	12	TRBV2	TRBJ2-5	TRBD1
CASSLVGQGYGYTF	TGTGCCAGCAGCTTAGTCGGACAGGGGTATGGCTACACCTTC	-	14	TRBV7-2	TRBJ1-2	TRBD1
CASSQVMTGGTEQFF	TGTGCCAGCAGCCAAGTTATGACAGGGGGTACTGAGCAGTTCTTC	few	15	TRBV4-2	TRBJ2-1	TRBD1
CATSRGIGYNQPQHF	TGTGCCACCAGCAGAGGTATAGGATATAATCAGCCCCAGCATTTT	-	15	TRBV15	TRBJ1-5	-
CASSLSDSYNSPLHF	TGTGCCAGCAGCTTAAGTGACTCCTATAATTCACCCCTCCACTTT	-	15	TRBV11-3	TRBJ1-6	-
CASSKALREGPYEQYF	TGTGCCAGCAGCAAAGCGCTGAGGGAGGGCCCCTACGAGCAGTACTTC	-	16	TRBV21-1	TRBJ2-7	-
CATSDTDRGRSDTQYF	TGTGCCACCAGTGATACCGACAGGGGGCGCTCAGATACGCAGTATTTT	-	16	TRBV24-1	TRBJ2-3	TRBD1
CASSKGAGQEDSPLHF	TGTGCCAGCAGCAAAGGTGCCGGACAGGAGGATTCACCCCTCCACTTT	once	16	TRBV21-1	TRBJ1-6	-
CASSGWTSGQETQYF	TGTGCCAGCAGCGGATGGACTAGCGGACAAGAGACCCAGTACTTC	-	15	TRBV7-9	TRBJ2-5	TRBD2
CATRWGGMDYEQYF	TGTGCCACCCGTTGGGGGGGGATGGACTACGAGCAGTACTTC	-	14	TRBV10-3	TRBJ2-7	TRBD2
CASSSQRTGYGYTF	TGTGCCAGCAGTTCCCAAAGGACAGGGTATGGCTACACCTTC	once	14	TRBV27	TRBJ1-2	TRBD1
CASSQLAGSYNEQFF	TGTGCCAGCAGCCAACTAGCGGGTTCCTACAATGAGCAGTTCTTC	-	15	TRBV7-2	TRBJ2-1	TRBD2
CASARLPVRPVELFF	TGTGCCAGCGCCCGCCTTCCAGTGAGGCCAGTGGAACTGTTTTTT	-	15	TRBV2	TRBJ1-4	-
CASSRGDTGELFF	TGTGCCAGCAGCCGAGGGGACACCGGGGAGCTGTTTTTT	-	13	TRBV3-1/TRBV3-2	TRBJ2-2	-
CASSTGVWGTDTQYF	TGTGCCAGCAGCACGGGGGTTTGGGGCACAGATACGCAGTATTTT	-	15	TRBV7-2	TRBJ2-3	-
CASSLRTSGSSYNEQFF	TGTGCCAGCAGCCTAAGGACTAGCGGGAGTAGCTACAATGAGCAGTTCTTC	-	17	TRBV7-2	TRBJ2-1	TRBD2
CARKRSQGAQEKLFF	TGTGCCAGAAAAAGAAGCCAGGGGGCGCAAGAAAAACTGTTTTTT	-	15	TRBV19	TRBJ1-4	TRBD1
CASSLPTGGSEEQYF	TGCGCCAGCAGCTTACCTACAGGGGGCAGCGAAGAGCAGTACTTC	-	15	TRBV5-1	TRBJ2-7	TRBD1
CASSPLAGVRVNNEQFF	TGTGCCAGCTCACCGCTAGCGGGGGTCAGGGTGAACAATGAGCAGTTCTTC	-	17	TRBV18	TRBJ2-1	TRBD2
CASSYSTGGGYTF	TGTGCCAGCAGTTACTCGACAGGGGGAGGCTACACCTTC	-	13	TRBV6-2/TRBV6-3	TRBJ1-2	TRBD1
CASSRAGGVDTQYF	TGTGCCAGCAGTAGAGCGGGGGGAGTAGATACGCAGTATTTT	-	14	TRBV6-6	TRBJ2-3	TRBD2
CASSHNRGEYGYTF	TGTGCCAGCTCACACAACAGGGGCGAATATGGCTACACCTTC	-	14	TRBV18	TRBJ1-2	TRBD1
CASSADWAGGNEKLFF	TGTGCCAGCAGCGCTGACTGGGCGGGAGGTAATGAAAAACTGTTTTTT	-	16	TRBV9	TRBJ1-4	-
CASSQDYSKNIQYF	TGTGCCAGCAGCCAAGACTATTCCAAAAACATTCAGTACTTC	-	14	TRBV3-1/TRBV3-2	TRBJ2-4	-
CASTKGVYQPQHF	TGTGCCAGCACCAAGGGTGTATATCAGCCCCAGCATTTT	-	13	TRBV12-3/TRBV12-4	TRBJ1-5	-
CASSLRDRGKETQYF	TGTGCCAGCAGTTTACGGGACAGGGGAAAAGAGACCCAGTACTTC	-	15	TRBV6-5	TRBJ2-5	TRBD1
CASSPDRFGPQYF	TGCGCCAGCAGCCCGGACAGGTTCGGGCCCCAGTACTTC	-	13	TRBV5-1	TRBJ2-5	TRBD1
CASSRGLAGESYEQYF	TGTGCCAGCAGCCGGGGACTAGCGGGAGAATCCTACGAGCAGTACTTC	-	16	TRBV5-4	TRBJ2-7	TRBD2
CASRRGGNKDSYNEQFF	TGTGCCAGCAGGCGGGGGGGGAATAAGGACTCCTACAATGAGCAGTTCTTC	-	17	TRBV9	TRBJ2-1	TRBD2
CASSWRGRGLDTIYF	TGTGCCAGCAGTTGGAGGGGCAGGGGGCTAGACACCATATATTTT	-	15	TRBV27	TRBJ1-3	TRBD1
CATSGDYTQETQYF	TGTGCCACCAGCGGGGACTATACTCAAGAGACCCAGTACTTC	few	14	TRBV15	TRBJ2-5	TRBD2
CASSYMAISYEQYF	TGTGCCAGCAGTTATATGGCTATCTCCTACGAGCAGTACTTC	-	14	TRBV6-6	TRBJ2-7	-
CASSQHPGQGIKEAFF	TGTGCCAGCAGTCAGCATCCGGGACAGGGGATAAAGGAAGCTTTCTTT	-	16	TRBV6-6	TRBJ1-1	TRBD1
CASSNRQGRHEQYF	TGTGCCAGCAGCAATCGACAGGGTAGGCACGAGCAGTACTTC	-	14	TRBV7-2	TRBJ2-7	TRBD1
CASSLGRPGDTEAFF	TGTGCCAGCAGCTTGGGAAGGCCCGGGGACACTGAAGCTTTCTTT	few	15	TRBV7-6	TRBJ1-1	-
CASSQGRVTEAFF	TGTGCCAGCAGCCAAGGGAGGGTCACTGAAGCTTTCTTT	few	13	TRBV16	TRBJ1-1	-